Described below is a single TCR beta chain sequence and its context. Its antigen is unknown. This sample was included in a study of T cell responses to AZD1222 COVID-19 vaccine. The wider study: Recipients boosted at about 4 weeks or about 12 weeks are pooled.

Regarding the study as a whole: Vaccine-associated CD4 TCRs ranged over spike, dominating at 160-218 and 743-854. In a largely white British group with more females than males, clonal diversity was possibly underestimated. With two AZD1222 doses given, Spike-specific TCR breadth and depth both rose.

Profiled with immunoSEQ multiplex PCR; TCRdb holds only in-frame clones, not every one. The table records about 120,000 clones, less than 95% of them present only once. V was cut by 4 bases and J by 2 bases, with 14 bases left in between. The germline CDR1 and CDR2 sequences are MDHEN and SYDVKM. The CDR3 runs to 15 residues. This receptor was taken from an adult in good health. The sequencing used peripheral blood, collected on day 0 of AZD1222 vaccination. V and J are TRBV28 and TRBJ1-1; D is unclear. As DNA, the CDR3 is TGTGCCAGCAGTTGGCCCTCCGCTTCAAACACTGAAGCTTTCTTT. This codes for CASSWPSASNTEAFF.